The 21 T cell receptor beta chains reported below all come from one sample, sequenced in a study of cytomegalovirus exposure and HLA in healthy donors. The PCR made use of 60 Vbeta and 13 Jbeta primers. This table comes from immunoSEQ multiplex PCR, and its TCRdb copy is limited to in-frame clones, with some not included. The data show roughly 150,000 clones, approximately 84% seen once. Sequencing was performed on PBMCs. The source is a woman between 40 and 50 years old in good health and CMV-seropositive.

CDR3 DNA sequence: TGTGCCAGCAGCATTGGGGACAGGACGAACACTGAAGCTTTCTTT. Translation gives CASSIGDRTNTEAFF. The chain is built from TRBV11-2 and TRBJ1-1; 8 bases fit TRBD1. The CDR3 covers 15 residues. CDR1 and CDR2 from the germline V gene are SGHAT and FQNNGV. V trimming: 5 bases; J trimming: 1 base; junction bases outside the gene matches: 6.

The chain joins TRBV6-1 to TRBJ1-2; tentative D call: TRBD1 (6 bases). The germline gives CDR1 MNHNS, CDR2 SASEGT. V lost 7 bases to trimming and J lost 4 bases, with 13 bases between them. This CDR3 spans 13 amino acids. CDR3 protein: CASNGQRGYGYTF. DNA for the CDR3: TGTGCCAGCAACGGACAGCGTGGCTATGGCTACACCTTC.

The V and J genes are TRBV4-2 and TRBJ1-2; 10 bases map to TRBD1. The CDR3 runs 14 residues. The V gene's germline CDR1 is LGHNA and CDR2 YNFKEQ. With 8 bases clipped from V and 2 bases from J, the junction kept 5 bases outside the gene matches. CDR3 DNA sequence: TGTGCCAGCGGCCCGGGACAGGGGAACTATGGCTACACCTTC. Translation: CASGPGQGNYGYTF.

The chain couples TRBV5-6 to TRBJ2-4; the match to TRBD1 covers 7 bases. V was clipped by 4 bases and J by 6 bases; unmatched bases: 10. Germline V gene data show CDR1 as SGHDT and CDR2 as YYEEEE. The CDR3 is made up of 15 amino acids. The CDR3: CASSPRTGQLNIQYF. The CDR3 nucleotides are TGTGCCAGCAGCCCGAGAACGGGACAGCTAAACATTCAGTACTTC.

The chain recombines TRBV6-1 with TRBJ1-2, with 8 nucleotides matching TRBD1. The CDR3 loop spans 13 amino acids. The germline gives CDR1 MNHNS, CDR2 SASEGT. The ends lost 6 bases at V and 5 bases at J; junction bases unmatched: 5. DNA of the CDR3: TGTGCCAGCAGACAGGGGGAAGTATATGGCTACACCTTC. This encodes CASRQGEVYGYTF.

The V call is TRBV10-3, the J call TRBJ1-1; D might be TRBD1 (5 bases). V was clipped by 11 bases and J by 5 bases, with 21 bases between them. The CDR3 has 14 residues. Germline loops: CDR1 ENHRY, CDR2 SYGVKD. CDR3 coding DNA: TGTGCCGCCAGAGGTAGCGGGGGACCTACTGAAGCTTTCTTT. Translation: CAARGSGGPTEAFF.

The CDR3 loop is CASSVLAGALNTEAFF. CDR3 bases: TGTGCCAGCAGCGTTTTGGCGGGGGCGCTGAACACTGAAGCTTTCTTT. The J gene is TRBJ1-1, the V gene TRBV9, with D perhaps matching TRBD1 (6 bases). The CDR3 sequence is 16 residues long. Per germline, CDR1 SGDLS and CDR2 YYNGEE. The V end was cut by 2 bases, the J end by 0 bases, with 14 bases between.

The genes are TRBV19 and TRBJ1-2; TRBD1 might be the D (5 bases). V was trimmed by 3 bases and J by 8 bases, leaving 10 bases between them. The CDR3 is 12 residues long. Germline-derived CDR1 and CDR2 are LNHDA and SQIVND (reference sequence). The CDR3 reads CASSMQGGGYTF. CDR3 coding DNA: TGTGCCAGTAGTATGCAGGGAGGCGGCTACACCTTC.

This chain joins TRBV30 and TRBJ1-5; D may be TRBD1 (5 bases). Germline lookup yields CDR1 GTSNPN and CDR2 SVGIG (reference sequence). Trimming shortened V by 3 bases and J by 3 bases, and 21 bases separated the two germline ends. This CDR3 has 17 amino acids. The CDR3 is CAWSKGTGTGNNQPQHF. The CDR3 bases are TGTGCCTGGAGCAAGGGTACCGGGACTGGCAACAATCAGCCCCAGCATTTT.

The rearrangement links TRBV5-5 to TRBJ1-2; no clear D. V was trimmed by 0 bases and J by 2 bases, leaving 8 bases between them. This CDR3 region has 14 residues. Germline V gene sequence: CDR1 SGHKS, CDR2 YYEKEE (reference sequence). The CDR3 reads CASSLDSLNYGYTF. The DNA for the CDR3 is TGTGCCAGCAGCTTGGACAGTTTAAACTATGGCTACACCTTC.

This sequence joins TRBV28 and TRBJ1-5; D remains ambiguous. Germline V gene sequence: CDR1 MDHEN, CDR2 SYDVKM. Trimming shortened V by 7 bases and J by 0 bases, and 4 bases separated the two germline ends. This CDR3 contains 12 residues. The CDR3 region is CASTYSNQPQHF. The CDR3 bases are TGTGCCAGCACGTATAGCAATCAGCCCCAGCATTTT. Drawing the rest from reference TRBV28 and TRBJ1-5, the complete variable domain is DVKVTQSSRYLVKRTGEKVFLECVQDMDHENMFWYRQDPGLGLRLIYFSYDVKMKEKGDIPEGYSVSREKKERFSLILESASTNQTSMYLCASTYSNQPQHFGDGTRLSIL.

The chain joins TRBV30 to TRBJ1-2; 9 bases are shared with TRBD1. This CDR3 spans 15 amino acids. The germline V gene has CDR1 GTSNPN and CDR2 SVGIG (reference sequence). The V gene end was trimmed by 2 bases and the J gene end by 0 bases; junction bases not matched to a gene: 4. For the CDR3, the DNA is TGTGCCTGGAGTTCTCGACAGGGGGCTAACTATGGCTACACCTTC. Translated: CAWSSRQGANYGYTF. The full variable domain, rest sourced from reference TRBV30 and TRBJ1-2, is SQTIHQWPATLVQPVGSPLSLECTVEGTSNPNLYWYRQAAGRGLQLLFYSVGIGQISSEVPQNLSASRPQDRQFILSSKKLLLSDSGFYLCAWSSRQGANYGYTFGSGTRLTVV.

This chain connects TRBV4-3 to TRBJ2-5, with 9 bases that match TRBD1. The DNA matches TRBJ2-7 better at its end, which makes the J call doubtful. Germline-derived CDR1 and CDR2 are LGHNA and YSLEER. The CDR3 extends over 15 amino acids. CDR3 sequence: CASSHGNRGPYEQYF. The CDR3 coding sequence is TGCGCCAGCAGCCACGGAAACAGGGGGCCCTACGAGCAGTACTTC.

The chain links TRBV19 to TRBJ2-7, with 10 bases identical to TRBD1. From germline, CDR1 is LNHDA and CDR2 SQIVND (reference sequence). The CDR3 contains 15 residues. The junction had 5 bases not matched to a gene; V was cut back by 1 base and J by 5 bases. CDR3 sequence: CASSIGRDRGNEQYF. Written as DNA, the CDR3 is TGTGCCAGTAGTATAGGACGGGACAGGGGCAACGAGCAGTACTTC.

The gene calls are TRBV5-6 and TRBJ2-2; 10 nucleotides line up with TRBD2. This CDR3 region has 17 residues. V trimming: 0 bases; J trimming: 2 bases; junction bases outside the gene matches: 4. Germline CDR1 reads SGHDT; CDR2 reads YYEEEE. Written as DNA, the CDR3 is TGTGCCAGCAGCTTGGCCAGCGGGGGGGCCAACACCGGGGAGCTGTTTTTT. Translating it yields CASSLASGGANTGELFF.

Comment on this clone: At one boundary the junction diverges from the germline segment, which might be a read error. The chain carries TRBV7-9 and TRBJ2-5; D remains ambiguous. The CDR3 has 11 amino acids. Per the germline V gene, CDR1 is SEHNR and CDR2 is FQNEAQ (reference sequence). For the CDR3, the DNA is TGTTCCAGCAGCTCGTATGAGACCCAGTACTTC. Its protein is CSSSSYETQYF.

The V call is TRBV18, the J call TRBJ1-1; D might be TRBD1 (5 bases). The CDR3 has 14 residues. Trimming left V 7 bases short and J 4 bases short, with 16 bases between. CDR1 is KGHSH, CDR2 LQKENI, per germline. CDR3 sequence: CASFDRGLGTEAFF. CDR3 sequence (DNA): TGTGCCAGCTTCGATCGGGGGTTGGGCACTGAAGCTTTCTTT.

This chain links TRBV7-8 with TRBJ2-5, with TRBD2 identical over 8 bases. The CDR3 contains 13 residues. Per germline, CDR1 SGHVS and CDR2 FQNEAQ. J gave up 1 base and V 7 bases, and 2 bases lay outside the gene matches. CDR3 sequence reads: CASNSGGQETQYF. CDR3 in DNA: TGTGCCAGCAACAGCGGGGGCCAAGAGACCCAGTACTTC. The full variable domain, rest sourced from reference TRBV7-8 and TRBJ2-5, is GAGVSQSPRYKVAKRGQDVALRCDPISGHVSLFWYQQALGQGPEFLTYFQNEAQLDKSGLPSDRFFAERPEGSVSTLKIQRTQQEDSAVYLCASNSGGQETQYFGPGTRLLVL.

This clone was counted once. This sequence joins TRBV7-8 and TRBJ2-2, with D unclear. CDR1 is SGHVS, CDR2 FQNEAQ, per germline. V was clipped by 1 base and J by 7 bases, with 4 bases between them. CDR3 length: 12 residues. DNA of the CDR3: TGTGCCAGCAGCTTAGAACTCGGGGAGCTGTTTTTT. Its translation: CASSLELGELFF.

The chain is built from TRBV7-8 and TRBJ1-2; 7 bases line up with TRBD1. This CDR3 has 15 amino acids. Losses at the gene ends were 5 bases for V and 2 bases for J; bases not matched to a gene: 8. The germline gives CDR1 SGHVS, CDR2 FQNEAQ. Here the CDR3 reads CASSPAQGLNYGYTF. The DNA for the CDR3 is TGTGCCAGCAGCCCGGCACAGGGGCTGAACTATGGCTACACCTTC.

CDR3 DNA sequence: TGTGCCAGCAGCTTAGGTGGTAGCGGGGGGATATATGAGCAGTTCTTC. Its translation is CASSLGGSGGIYEQFF. The chain recombines TRBV7-2 with TRBJ2-1; TRBD2 matches 10 bases. Trimming removed 1 base from V and 8 bases from J; junction bases left unmatched: 8. The CDR3 is 16 amino acids. Germline assignment: CDR1 SGHTA and CDR2 FQGNSA.